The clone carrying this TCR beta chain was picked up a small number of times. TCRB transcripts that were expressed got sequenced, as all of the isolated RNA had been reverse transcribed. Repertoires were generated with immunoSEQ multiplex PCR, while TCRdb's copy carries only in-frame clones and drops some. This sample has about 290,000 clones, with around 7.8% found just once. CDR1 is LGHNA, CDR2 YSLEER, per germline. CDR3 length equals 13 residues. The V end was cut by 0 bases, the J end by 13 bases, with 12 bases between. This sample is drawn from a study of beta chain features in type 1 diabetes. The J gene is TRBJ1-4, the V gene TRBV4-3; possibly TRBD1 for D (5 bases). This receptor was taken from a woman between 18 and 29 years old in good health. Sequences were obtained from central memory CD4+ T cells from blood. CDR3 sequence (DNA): TGCGCCAGCAGCCAAGATACAGGTCGGTTACTGTTTTTT. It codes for CASSQDTGRLLFF.